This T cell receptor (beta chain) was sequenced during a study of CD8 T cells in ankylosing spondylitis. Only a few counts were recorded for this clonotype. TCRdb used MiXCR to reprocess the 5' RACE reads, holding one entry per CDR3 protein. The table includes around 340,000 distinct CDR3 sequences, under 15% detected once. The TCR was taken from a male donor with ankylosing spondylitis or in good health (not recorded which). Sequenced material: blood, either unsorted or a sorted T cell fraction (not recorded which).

CDR3 sequence: CASSTGDSQAFF. The CDR3 DNA is TGCGCCAGCAGCACAGGGGACAGCCAAGCTTTCTTT. This rearrangement joins TRBV5-1 to TRBJ1-1; 7 nucleotides match TRBD1. The CDR3 contains 12 residues. In germline, CDR1 is SGHRS, CDR2 YFSETQ. J gave up 9 bases and V 4 bases, and 6 bases lay outside the gene matches. The full variable domain, its missing parts supplied by reference TRBV5-1 and TRBJ1-1, is KAGVTQTPRYLIKTRGQQVTLSCSPISGHRSVSWYQQTPGQGLQFLFEYFSETQRNKGNFPGRFSGRQFSNSRSEMNVSTLELGDSALYLCASSTGDSQAFFGQGTRLTVV.